The T cell receptor beta chain described here comes from a study of metastatic and nonmetastatic thyroid tumors. MiXCR re-clonotyped the PCR reads for TCRdb. Of roughly 59,000 clones listed, roughly 17% are singletons. Until they underwent thyroid surgery, no patient had received any treatment. Germline lookup yields CDR1 DFQATT and CDR2 SNEGSKA (reference sequence). Between the trimmed V and J ends, which lost 6 bases and 1 base, there was a span of 15 bases. This CDR3 has 14 amino acids. To note about this clone: This may be a read error: a much more frequent sequence differs by one nucleotide.

The specimen sequenced was blood. The origin of this receptor is a male donor with papillary thyroid cancer or a benign thyroid nodule (not recorded which). Some clones in this sample may be carry-over from other donors' samples. The chain has TRBV20-1 and TRBJ2-5; tentatively, D is TRBD1 or TRBD2 (5 bases each). CDR3 bases: TGCAGTGCAGATATATCGGGGCCCCAAGAGACCCAGTACTTC. This encodes CSADISGPQETQYF.